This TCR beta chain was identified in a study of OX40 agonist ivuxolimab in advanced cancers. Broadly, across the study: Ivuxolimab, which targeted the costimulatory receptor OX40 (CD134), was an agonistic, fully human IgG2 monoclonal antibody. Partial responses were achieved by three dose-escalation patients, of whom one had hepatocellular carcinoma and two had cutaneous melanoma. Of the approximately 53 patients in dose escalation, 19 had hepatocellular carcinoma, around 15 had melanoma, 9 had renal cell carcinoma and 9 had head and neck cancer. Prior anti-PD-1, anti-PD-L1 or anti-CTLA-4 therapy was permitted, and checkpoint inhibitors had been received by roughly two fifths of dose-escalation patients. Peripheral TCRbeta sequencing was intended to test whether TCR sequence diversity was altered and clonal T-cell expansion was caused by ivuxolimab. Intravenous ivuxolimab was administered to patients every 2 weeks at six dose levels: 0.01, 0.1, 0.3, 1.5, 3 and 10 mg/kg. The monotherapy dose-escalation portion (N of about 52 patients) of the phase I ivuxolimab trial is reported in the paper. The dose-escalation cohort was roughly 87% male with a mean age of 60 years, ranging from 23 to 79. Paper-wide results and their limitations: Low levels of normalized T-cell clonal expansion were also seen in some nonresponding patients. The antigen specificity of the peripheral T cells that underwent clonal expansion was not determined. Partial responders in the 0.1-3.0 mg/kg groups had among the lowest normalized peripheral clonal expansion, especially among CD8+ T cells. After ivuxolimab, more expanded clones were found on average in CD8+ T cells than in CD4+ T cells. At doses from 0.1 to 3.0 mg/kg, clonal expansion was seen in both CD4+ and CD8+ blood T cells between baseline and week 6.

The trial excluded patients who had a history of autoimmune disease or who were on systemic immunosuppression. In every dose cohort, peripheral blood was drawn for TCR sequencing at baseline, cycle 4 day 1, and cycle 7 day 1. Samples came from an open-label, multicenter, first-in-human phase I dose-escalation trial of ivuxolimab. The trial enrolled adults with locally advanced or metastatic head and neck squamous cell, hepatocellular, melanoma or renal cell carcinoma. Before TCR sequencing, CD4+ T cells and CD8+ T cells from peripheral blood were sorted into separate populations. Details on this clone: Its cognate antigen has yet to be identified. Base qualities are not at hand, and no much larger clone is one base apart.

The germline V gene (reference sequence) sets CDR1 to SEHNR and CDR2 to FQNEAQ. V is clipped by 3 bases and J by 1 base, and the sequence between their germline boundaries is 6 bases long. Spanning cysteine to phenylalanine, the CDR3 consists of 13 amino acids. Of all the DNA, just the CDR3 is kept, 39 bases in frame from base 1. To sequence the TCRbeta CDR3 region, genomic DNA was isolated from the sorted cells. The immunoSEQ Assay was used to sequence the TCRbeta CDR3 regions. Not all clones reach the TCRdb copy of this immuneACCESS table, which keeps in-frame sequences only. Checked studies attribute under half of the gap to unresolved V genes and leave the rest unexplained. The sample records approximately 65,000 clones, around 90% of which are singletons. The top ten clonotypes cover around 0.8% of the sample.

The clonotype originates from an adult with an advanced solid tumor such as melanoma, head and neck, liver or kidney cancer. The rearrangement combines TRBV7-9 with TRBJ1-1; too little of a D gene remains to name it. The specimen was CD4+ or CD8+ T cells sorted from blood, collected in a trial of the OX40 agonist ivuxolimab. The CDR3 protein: CASSFRENTEAFF. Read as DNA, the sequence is TGTGCCAGCAGCTTTCGGGAGAACACTGAAGCTTTCTTT.